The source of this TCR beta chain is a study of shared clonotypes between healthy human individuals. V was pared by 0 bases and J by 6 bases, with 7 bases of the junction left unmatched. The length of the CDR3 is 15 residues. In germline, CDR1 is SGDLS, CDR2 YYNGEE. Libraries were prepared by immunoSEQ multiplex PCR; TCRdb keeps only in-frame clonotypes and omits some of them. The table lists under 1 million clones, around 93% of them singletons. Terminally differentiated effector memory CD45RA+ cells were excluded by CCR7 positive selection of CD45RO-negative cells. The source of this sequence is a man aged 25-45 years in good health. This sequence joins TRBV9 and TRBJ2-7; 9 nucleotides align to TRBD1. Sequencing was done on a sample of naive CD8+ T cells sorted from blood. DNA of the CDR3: TGTGCCAGCAGCGTAGGGGGGACAGGGCGGGCCGAGCAGTACTTC. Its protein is CASSVGGTGRAEQYF.